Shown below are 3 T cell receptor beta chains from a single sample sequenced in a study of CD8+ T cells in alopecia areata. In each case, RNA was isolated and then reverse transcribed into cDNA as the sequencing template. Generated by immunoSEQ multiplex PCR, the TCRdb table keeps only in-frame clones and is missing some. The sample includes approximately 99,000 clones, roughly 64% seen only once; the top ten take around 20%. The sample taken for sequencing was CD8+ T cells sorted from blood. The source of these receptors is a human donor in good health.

As DNA, the CDR3 is TGTGCCAGCAGTTACGGTCTAGCGGGGGGTGGTGAGCAGTTCTTC. Translation: CASSYGLAGGGEQFF. The chain carries TRBV6-5 and TRBJ2-1, with 11 bases aligning to TRBD2. Per germline, CDR1 MNHEY and CDR2 SVGAGI. Unmatched junction bases numbered 6, after V lost 2 bases and J lost 9 bases. This CDR3 region has 15 residues.

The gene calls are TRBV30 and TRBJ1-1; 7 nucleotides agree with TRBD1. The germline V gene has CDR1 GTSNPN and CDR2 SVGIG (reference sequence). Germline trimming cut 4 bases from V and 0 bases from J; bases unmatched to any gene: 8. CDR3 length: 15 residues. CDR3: CAWMRGTDMNTEAFF. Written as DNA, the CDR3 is TGTGCCTGGATGAGGGGGACAGACATGAACACTGAAGCTTTCTTT.

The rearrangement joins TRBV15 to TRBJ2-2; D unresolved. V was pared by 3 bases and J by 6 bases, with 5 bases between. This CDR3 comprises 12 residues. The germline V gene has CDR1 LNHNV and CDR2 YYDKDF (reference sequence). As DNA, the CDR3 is TGTGCCACCAGCAGGGGCCCCGGGGAGCTGTTTTTT. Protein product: CATSRGPGELFF.